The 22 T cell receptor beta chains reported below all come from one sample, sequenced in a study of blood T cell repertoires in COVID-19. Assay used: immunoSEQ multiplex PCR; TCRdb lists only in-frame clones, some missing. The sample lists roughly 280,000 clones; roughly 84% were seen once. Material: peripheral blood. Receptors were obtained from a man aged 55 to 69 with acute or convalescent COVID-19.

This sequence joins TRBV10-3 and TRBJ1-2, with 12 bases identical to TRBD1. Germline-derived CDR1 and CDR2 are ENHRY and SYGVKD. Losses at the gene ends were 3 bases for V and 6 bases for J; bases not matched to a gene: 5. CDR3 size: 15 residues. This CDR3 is CAISDSGTGGDGYTF. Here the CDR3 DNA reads TGTGCCATCAGTGATTCCGGGACAGGGGGCGATGGCTACACCTTC.

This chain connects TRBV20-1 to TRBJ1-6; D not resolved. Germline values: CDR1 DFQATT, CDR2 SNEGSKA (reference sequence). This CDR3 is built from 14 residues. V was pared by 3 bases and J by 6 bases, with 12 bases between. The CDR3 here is CSASRGPVNSPLHF. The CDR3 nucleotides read TGCAGTGCTAGTAGAGGGCCCGTTAATTCACCCCTCCACTTT.

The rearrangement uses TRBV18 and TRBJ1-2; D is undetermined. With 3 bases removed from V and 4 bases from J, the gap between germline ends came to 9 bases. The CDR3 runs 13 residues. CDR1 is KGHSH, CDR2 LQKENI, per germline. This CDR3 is CASSPGQLYGYTF. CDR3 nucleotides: TGTGCCAGCTCACCGGGCCAGCTCTATGGCTACACCTTC. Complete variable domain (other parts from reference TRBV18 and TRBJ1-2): NAGVMQNPRHLVRRRGQEARLRCSPMKGHSHVYWYRQLPEEGLKFMVYLQKENIIDESGMPKERFSAEFPKEGPSILRIQQVVRGDSAAYFCASSPGQLYGYTFGSGTRLTVV.

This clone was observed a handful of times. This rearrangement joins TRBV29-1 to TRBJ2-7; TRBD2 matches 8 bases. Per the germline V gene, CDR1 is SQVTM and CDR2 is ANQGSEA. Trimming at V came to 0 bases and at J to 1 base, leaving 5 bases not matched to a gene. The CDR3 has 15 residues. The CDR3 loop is CSVEDSVAGSYEQYF. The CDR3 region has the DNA TGCAGCGTTGAAGATTCGGTAGCGGGGTCCTACGAGCAGTACTTC.

The CDR3 is CASSKTASQETQYF. The DNA for the CDR3 is TGTGCCAGCAGCAAAACAGCCTCCCAAGAGACCCAGTACTTC. The rearrangement uses TRBV21-1 and TRBJ2-5; no DNA check was done on the table's D call, TRBD1. TRBV21-1 counts as a pseudogene. The CDR3 totals 14 residues.

The CDR3 is CASSPGGGGTGEKLFF. CDR3 DNA sequence: TGTGCCAGCTCACCGGGAGGTGGCGGGACAGGCGAAAAACTGTTTTTT. The chain joins TRBV18 to TRBJ1-4; 8 bases line up with TRBD1. Per germline, CDR1 KGHSH and CDR2 LQKENI. With 3 bases clipped from V and 8 bases from J, the junction kept 11 bases outside the gene matches. This CDR3 contains 16 residues.

The CDR3 region is CASSHAGPNQPQHF. Here the CDR3 DNA reads TGTGCCAGCAGCCACGCGGGACCAAATCAGCCCCAGCATTTT. The rearrangement joins TRBV3-1 (or the pseudogene TRBV3-2) to TRBJ1-5; a possible D gene is TRBD1 (5 bases). Looked up from germline, CDR1 is LGHDT and CDR2 is YNNKEL (reference sequence). Trimming stripped 3 bases from V and 4 bases from J, with 10 bases between. CDR3 size: 14 residues.

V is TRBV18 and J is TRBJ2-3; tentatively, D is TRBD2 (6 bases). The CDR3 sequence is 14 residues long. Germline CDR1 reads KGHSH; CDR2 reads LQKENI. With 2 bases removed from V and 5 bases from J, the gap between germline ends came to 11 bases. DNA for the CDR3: TGTGCCAGCTCACCATTAGCGGTTTTAGATACGCAGTATTTT. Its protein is CASSPLAVLDTQYF.

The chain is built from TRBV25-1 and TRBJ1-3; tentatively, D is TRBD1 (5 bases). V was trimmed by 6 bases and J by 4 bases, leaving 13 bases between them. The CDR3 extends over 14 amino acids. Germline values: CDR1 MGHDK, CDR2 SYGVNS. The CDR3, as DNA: TGTGCCAGCAGGGGGCCTGGGCAAGGAAACACCATATATTTT. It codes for CASRGPGQGNTIYF. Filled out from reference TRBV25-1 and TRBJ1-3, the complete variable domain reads EADIYQTPRYLVIGTGKKITLECSQTMGHDKMYWYQQDPGMELHLIHYSYGVNSTEKGDLSSESTVSRIRTEHFPLTLESARPSHTSQYLCASRGPGQGNTIYFGEGSWLTVV.

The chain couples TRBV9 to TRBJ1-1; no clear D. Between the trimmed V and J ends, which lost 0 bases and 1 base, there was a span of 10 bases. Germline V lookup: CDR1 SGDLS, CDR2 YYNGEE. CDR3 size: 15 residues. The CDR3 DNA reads TGTGCCAGCAGCGTAGTGGGCTCGCGGAACACTGAAGCTTTCTTT. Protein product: CASSVVGSRNTEAFF.

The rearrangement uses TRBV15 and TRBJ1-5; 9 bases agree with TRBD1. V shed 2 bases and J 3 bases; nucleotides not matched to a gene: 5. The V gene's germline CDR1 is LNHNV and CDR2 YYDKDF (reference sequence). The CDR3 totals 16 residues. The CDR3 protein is CATSRTRQGVNQPQHF. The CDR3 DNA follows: TGTGCCACCAGCAGAACACGACAGGGGGTCAATCAGCCCCAGCATTTT.

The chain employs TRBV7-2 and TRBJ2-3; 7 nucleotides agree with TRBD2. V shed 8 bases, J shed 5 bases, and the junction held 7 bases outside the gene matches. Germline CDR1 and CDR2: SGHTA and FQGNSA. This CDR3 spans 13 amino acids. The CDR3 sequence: CASLGGMGDTQYF. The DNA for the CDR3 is TGTGCCAGCCTGGGAGGGATGGGAGATACGCAGTATTTT.

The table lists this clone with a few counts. Written as DNA, the CDR3 is TGTGCCAGCAGCGAACAGGGGCTGGGCAATCAGCCCCAGCATTTT. It specifies CASSEQGLGNQPQHF. This sequence joins TRBV2 and TRBJ1-5; 7 bases align to TRBD1. The CDR3 has 15 residues. Germline V CDR1 and CDR2: SNHLY, FYNNEI. J was trimmed by 2 bases and V by 6 bases; bases with no gene match: 7.

The CDR3 coding sequence is TGTGCCAGCAGCTCTGGGACTAGCGGGACGGGGACCCAGTACTTC. Its protein is CASSSGTSGTGTQYF. The chain uses TRBV7-9 and TRBJ2-5; 13 bases are shared with TRBD2. This CDR3 has 15 residues. The V and J ends lost 4 bases and 7 bases, in that order; junction bases with no gene match: 6. Germline V gene sequence: CDR1 SEHNR, CDR2 FQNEAQ (reference sequence).

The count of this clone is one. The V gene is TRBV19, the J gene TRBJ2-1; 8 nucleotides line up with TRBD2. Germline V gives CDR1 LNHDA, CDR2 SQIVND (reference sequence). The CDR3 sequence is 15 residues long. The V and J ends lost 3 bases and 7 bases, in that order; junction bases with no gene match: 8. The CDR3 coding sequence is TGTGCCAGTAGTATTCTAAGCGGGAGTCGGAATGAGCAGTTCTTC. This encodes CASSILSGSRNEQFF.

CDR3 loop: CASSQNRGNTDTQYF. The DNA of the CDR3 is TGCGCCAGCAGCCAAAACAGGGGGAACACAGATACGCAGTATTTT. The chain combines TRBV5-1 with TRBJ2-3; 8 bases fit TRBD1. CDR3 length equals 15 residues. After removal of 4 bases from V and 2 bases from J, the junction contained 6 bases not matched to a gene. The V gene's germline CDR1 is SGHRS and CDR2 YFSETQ.

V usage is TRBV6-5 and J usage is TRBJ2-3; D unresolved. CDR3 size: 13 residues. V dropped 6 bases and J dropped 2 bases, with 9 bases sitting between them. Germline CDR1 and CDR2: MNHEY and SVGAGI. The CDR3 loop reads CASRRLTTDTQYF. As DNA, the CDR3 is TGTGCCAGCAGGCGACTTACCACAGATACGCAGTATTTT.

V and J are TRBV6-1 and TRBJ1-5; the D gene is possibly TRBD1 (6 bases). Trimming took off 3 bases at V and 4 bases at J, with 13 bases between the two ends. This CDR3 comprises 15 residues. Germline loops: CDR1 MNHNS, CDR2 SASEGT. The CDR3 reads CASSEGTGLNQPQHF. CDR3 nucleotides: TGTGCCAGCAGTGAGGGAACAGGGTTGAATCAGCCCCAGCATTTT.

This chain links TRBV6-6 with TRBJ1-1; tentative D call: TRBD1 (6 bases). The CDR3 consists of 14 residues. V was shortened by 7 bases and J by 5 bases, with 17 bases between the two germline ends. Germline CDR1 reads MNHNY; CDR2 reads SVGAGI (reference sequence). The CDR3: CASTGGFRITEAFF. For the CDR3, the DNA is TGTGCCAGCACGGGGGGCTTTAGGATTACTGAAGCTTTCTTT.

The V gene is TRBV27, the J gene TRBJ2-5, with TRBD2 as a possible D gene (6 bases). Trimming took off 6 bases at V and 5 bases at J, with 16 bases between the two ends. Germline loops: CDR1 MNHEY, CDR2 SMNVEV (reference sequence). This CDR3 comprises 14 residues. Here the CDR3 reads CASSPRGAGETQYF. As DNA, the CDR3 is TGTGCCAGCAGCCCACGCGGGGCCGGGGAGACCCAGTACTTC.

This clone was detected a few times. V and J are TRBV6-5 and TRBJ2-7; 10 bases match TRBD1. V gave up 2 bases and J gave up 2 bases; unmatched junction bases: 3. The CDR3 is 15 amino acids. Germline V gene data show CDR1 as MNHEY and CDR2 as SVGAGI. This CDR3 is CASSYGGQGAYEQYF. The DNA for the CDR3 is TGTGCCAGCAGTTACGGTGGACAGGGGGCCTACGAGCAGTACTTC.

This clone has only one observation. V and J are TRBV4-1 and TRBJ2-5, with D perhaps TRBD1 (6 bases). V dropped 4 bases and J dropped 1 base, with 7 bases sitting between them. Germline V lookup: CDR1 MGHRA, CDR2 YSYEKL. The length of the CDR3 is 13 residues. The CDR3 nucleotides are TGCGCCAGCAGCCCACAGGGCCAAGAGACCCAGTACTTC. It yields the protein CASSPQGQETQYF.